The TCR beta chain described here comes from a study of CD8 T cells in ankylosing spondylitis. Study-wide findings and caveats: CD8+ disease-linked clones were present at relatively low frequencies in blood. Roughly eight highly homologous variants made up a TCR beta motif that seemed to typify ankylosing spondylitis blood. Significant enrichment of disease-linked clones was reportedly seen in matched ankylosing spondylitis synovial fluid. Earlier literature documents some of the motif variants in reactive arthritis synovial fluid and blood.

To note about this clonotype: What it recognizes is unknown.

Molecular-barcoded quantitative 5'-RACE produced these TCR beta libraries. A single record per CDR3 protein comes from TCRdb applying MiXCR to the 5' RACE reads. The table has about 540,000 distinct CDR3 sequences, about 12% seen once. The CDR3 has 14 amino acids. Germline V gene data show CDR1 as DFQATT and CDR2 as SNEGSKA (reference sequence). V trimming: 0 bases; J trimming: 8 bases; junction bases outside the gene matches: 5. Input material: blood, either unsorted or a sorted T cell fraction (not recorded which). The sequence was obtained from a male donor with ankylosing spondylitis. This sequence joins TRBV20-1 and TRBJ1-4, with 8 nucleotides matching TRBD1. CDR3 nucleotide sequence: TGCAGTGCTAGAGACAGGGGGCGAAGCGAAAAACTGTTTTTT. It translates to CSARDRGRSEKLFF.